The rows below give T cell receptor beta chains drawn from one sample of a study of blood T cell repertoires in COVID-19. The table came from immunoSEQ multiplex PCR; TCRdb's copy has only in-frame clones and leaves some out. Altogether about 140,000 clones are present, over 70% being singletons, with the ten largest covering about 10%. The source material was peripheral blood. These receptors all come from a man aged 55-75 years with active or convalescent COVID-19. Both conserved end residues are part of each CDR3.

CDR3,V
CAISVRQGADTGELFF,TRBV10-3
CASSASASEKLFF,TRBV6-5
CASSPPGYGYTF,TRBV3-1/TRBV3-2
CATSDSWTGGGEQYF,TRBV24-1
CAISGQGADSPLHF,TRBV10-3
CASSRDRSAQYF,TRBV7-2
CASSPAGTGGETQYF,TRBV28
CASSLARLGYTF,TRBV28
CASSLSAAAKNIQYF,TRBV7-9
CASSPGTQNYEQYF,TRBV9
CATSDPAQTGANVLTF,TRBV24-1
CASTMTGKNTEAFF,TRBV6-5
CASSLSGEVDTQYF,TRBV9
CASWAGTSYEQYF,TRBV28
CASSKDRGPGYTF,TRBV6-6
CASTPSGRAPEGNTEAFF,TRBV28
CASSSGQGRTGANVLTF,TRBV19
CASSIKGGINIQYF,TRBV19
CASSSSDRGFHGYTF,TRBV28
CASSALAGGPDEQFF,TRBV9
CASSLMTSGSSHEQFF,TRBV5-1
CASSRTGGYGYTF,TRBV27
CSVLTGTRYYGYTF,TRBV29-1
CASSYWASGEKLFF,TRBV6-5
CASSLVGSPRGDLYNEQFF,TRBV11-2
CASSEDRGYSSNYGYTF,TRBV25-1
CVSSEQGSNTGELFF,TRBV6-1
CASTKTGVKTQYF,TRBV6-5
CASGFTGVTGELFF,TRBV12-5
CASSSLSSGRADNEQFF,TRBV27
CASSESIGGEQYF,TRBV10-2
CASSLDLGALAYEQYF,TRBV5-1
CSVGLALNTEAFF,TRBV29-1
CASSSPSSNEQFF,TRBV7-3
CASSSRRDTQYF,TRBV28
CASSLTSGRASVEQFF,TRBV7-9
CASTPTGRHGYTF,TRBV28
CASSRDRVNEKLFF,TRBV6-5
CAISDVLGEGAGETQYF,TRBV10-3
CASREGRDCTF,TRBV28
CASSISAGQGETQYF,TRBV19
CAISEPTGATYEQYF,TRBV10-3
CASTTGASGRETQYF,TRBV6-5
CASRPGVAGALDGYNEQFF,TRBV21-1
CASSPRVLAGGDTQYF,TRBV7-9